These 8 T cell receptor beta chains came from one sample sequenced in a study of CD8 T cells in Susac syndrome. It was with random hexamers that roughly 0.5 to 1 ug RNA was reverse transcribed. One entry per CDR3 protein results from TCRdb running MiXCR on the immunoSEQ multiplex PCR reads. The repertoire consists of approximately 170,000 distinct CDR3 sequences, with 92% occurring once and the leading ten covering roughly 0.08%. The source material was CD4+ T cells from PBMCs. The receptors stem from a human donor in good health.

The J gene is TRBJ1-5, the V gene TRBV28; 7 bases map to TRBD1. CDR1 is MDHEN and CDR2 is SYDVKM in the germline V gene. Germline trimming cut 2 bases from V and 0 bases from J; bases unmatched to any gene: 7. The CDR3 totals 17 residues. The CDR3 nucleotides read TGTGCCAGCAGTTTAGCAGGACAGGTTTATAGCAATCAGCCCCAGCATTTT. This translates into CASSLAGQVYSNQPQHF.

V usage is TRBV10-3 and J usage is TRBJ1-6, with 9 bases aligning to TRBD1. This CDR3 comprises 13 residues. Germline-derived CDR1 and CDR2 are ENHRY and SYGVKD. Trimming removed 9 bases from V and 8 bases from J; junction bases left unmatched: 5. CDR3 DNA: TGTGCCATTGGGGACAGGGAGGATTCACCCCTCCACTTT. It is translated as CAIGDREDSPLHF.

The V and J genes are TRBV7-9 and TRBJ2-7; TRBD2 matches at 8 bases. CDR1 and CDR2 (germline): SEHNR, FQNEAQ (reference sequence). CDR3 length equals 14 residues. With 4 bases clipped from V and 3 bases from J, the junction kept 5 bases outside the gene matches. The CDR3, as DNA: TGTGCCAGCAGCTCGCGGGAGGTCATCTACGAGCAGTACTTC. It codes for CASSSREVIYEQYF.

The chain links TRBV20-1 to TRBJ2-7, with D possibly being TRBD2 (6 bases). CDR3 size: 13 residues. Looked up from germline, CDR1 is DFQATT and CDR2 is SNEGSKA (reference sequence). Trimming shortened V by 5 bases and J by 1 base, and 12 bases separated the two germline ends. CDR3 coding DNA: TGCAGTGCTCGCCCCGGGACTTCCTACGAGCAGTACTTC. It translates to CSARPGTSYEQYF.

The chain links TRBV4-3 to TRBJ2-7; D unclear. The CDR3 sequence is 12 residues long. Germline CDR1 is LGHNA and CDR2 is YSLEER. Trimming removed 1 base from V and 6 bases from J, with 7 bases in between. CDR3 in amino acids: CASSQGKAEQYF. The CDR3 DNA reads TGCGCCAGCAGCCAAGGCAAGGCCGAGCAGTACTTC.

Notes on this clonotype: Mismatch with germline at one junction end may stem from a read error. CDR3 nucleotides: TGCGCCAGCAGCCAATCTGTACAGGGGCAACTGAGGACTGAAGTTTTCTTT. It translates to CASSQSVQGQLRTEVFF. The gene calls are TRBV4-1 and TRBJ1-1; 7 nucleotides agree with TRBD1. The germline V gene encodes CDR1 MGHRA and CDR2 YSYEKL. The CDR3 runs to 17 residues.

The rearrangement uses TRBV2 and TRBJ1-2, with a weak D call TRBD1 (5 bases). Between the trimmed V and J ends, which lost 6 bases and 4 bases, there was a span of 12 bases. Germline V gene data show CDR1 as SNHLY and CDR2 as FYNNEI. The CDR3 covers 13 residues. CDR3 amino acids: CASRGGLIYGYTF. Here the CDR3 DNA reads TGTGCCAGCAGGGGGGGTCTCATCTATGGCTACACCTTC. Variable domain in full (rest from reference TRBV2 and TRBJ1-2): EPEVTQTPSHQVTQMGQEVILRCVPISNHLYFYWYRQILGQKVEFLVSFYNNEISEKSEIFDDQFSVERPDGSNFTLKIRSTKLEDSAMYFCASRGGLIYGYTFGSGTRLTVV.

The chain combines TRBV29-1 with TRBJ2-5, with D possibly TRBD1 on 5 matching bases. This CDR3 has 15 amino acids. Germline V gene lookup returns CDR1 SQVTM and CDR2 ANQGSEA. V gave up 6 bases and J gave up 2 bases, with 19 bases separating them. CDR3 bases: TGCAGCGTACCCAGGCGCGGACATACTCAAGAGACCCAGTACTTC. Translated, it gives CSVPRRGHTQETQYF.